This entry concerns a single TCR beta chain. The antigen is undetermined. This entry comes from a study of identical twins. Between the trimmed V and J ends, which lost 4 bases and 5 bases, there was a span of 14 bases. The CDR3 runs 14 residues. Per the germline V gene, CDR1 is SGHVS and CDR2 is FNYEAQ. General study points: Invariant T cells like MAIT and iNKT could partly confound the zero-insertion analyses. Beta clonotypes that were abundant in cord blood contained fewer insertions, a pattern absent from memory repertoires.

A universal primer site was added by template switching, and unique molecular identifiers were carried by the cDNA. Using its own MiXCR run on the 5' RACE reads, TCRdb lists one record per CDR3 protein. The data hold under 900,000 distinct CDR3 sequences, with about 12% observed a single time. This sample also appeared in a second study, on yellow fever vaccine responses in identical twins.

The receptor was isolated from a woman aged 18-29 years in good health. V gene TRBV7-6 combines with J gene TRBJ2-5, with D unresolved. The sample was PBMCs. CDR3 region: CASSSTRQAETQYF. The CDR3 coding sequence is TGTGCCAGCAGCTCGACCAGACAAGCCGAGACCCAGTACTTC.